Presented here are 29 T cell receptor beta chains from one specimen sequenced in a study of blood T cell repertoires in COVID-19. TCRdb's table, derived via immunoSEQ multiplex PCR, lists solely in-frame clones and lacks some. This table holds 200,000 or so clones, about 80% found once. The sample taken for sequencing was peripheral blood. The receptor source for this set is a human donor with acute or convalescent COVID-19. The donor label of this sample is uncertain.

The J gene is TRBJ2-2, the V gene TRBV9; weak D call: TRBD2 (7 bases). The CDR3 runs to 18 residues. Trimming removed 4 bases at V and 0 bases at J, with 19 bases between. Germline lookup yields CDR1 SGDLS and CDR2 YYNGEE. CDR3 residues: CASSRDGGRFANTGELFF. The CDR3 bases are TGTGCCAGCAGCAGAGACGGGGGGCGCTTCGCGAACACCGGGGAGCTGTTTTTT.

A single count supports this clone. The V and J genes are TRBV7-2 and TRBJ2-7; weak D call: TRBD1 (6 bases). The germline V gene encodes CDR1 SGHTA and CDR2 FQGNSA. Between the trimmed V and J ends, which lost 1 base and 3 bases, there was a span of 13 bases. The length of the CDR3 is 15 residues. The CDR3 nucleotides are TGTGCCAGCAGCTTAGGGTCAGGGGCGGTCTACGAGCAGTACTTC. Its translation is CASSLGSGAVYEQYF.

This chain links TRBV4-2 with TRBJ2-7, with 9 bases fitting TRBD2. The CDR3 spans 15 residues. Germline V gene sequence: CDR1 LGHNA, CDR2 YNFKEQ. V trimming: 2 bases; J trimming: 4 bases; junction bases outside the gene matches: 6. The DNA of the CDR3 is TGTGCCAGCAGCCAAAGCGGGAGGCAAAATTACGAGCAGTACTTC. Its translation is CASSQSGRQNYEQYF.

This sequence joins TRBV27 and TRBJ2-2; TRBD1 agrees at 7 bases. The CDR3 length is 14 residues. Looked up from germline, CDR1 is MNHEY and CDR2 is SMNVEV (reference sequence). V gave up 6 bases and J gave up 6 bases; unmatched junction bases: 7. CDR3 DNA: TGTGCCAGCAGAGCAGAGACAGGGTCCGGGGAGCTGTTTTTT. Translated, it gives CASRAETGSGELFF.

The rearrangement uses TRBV7-9 and TRBJ2-7; 8 bases line up with TRBD1. Losses at the gene ends were 2 bases for V and 1 base for J; bases not matched to a gene: 10. Germline lookup yields CDR1 SEHNR and CDR2 FQNEAQ (reference sequence). The CDR3 runs 17 residues. The CDR3 DNA reads as TGTGCCAGCAGCTTATACACCCCCGGGACAGGATCCTACGAGCAGTACTTC. This translates into CASSLYTPGTGSYEQYF.

The chain carries TRBV19 and TRBJ2-7, with 9 bases identical to TRBD1. The CDR3 loop spans 15 amino acids. Germline loops: CDR1 LNHDA, CDR2 SQIVND (reference sequence). V dropped 5 bases and J dropped 5; count of bases not matched to a gene: 10. For the CDR3, the DNA is TGTGCCAGTAGTCCTTCCGGACAGGGGCGGAACGAGCAGTACTTC. It encodes CASSPSGQGRNEQYF.

This clone was counted a few times. V is TRBV20-1 and J is TRBJ2-1; the D gene is possibly TRBD2 (6 bases). V shed 6 bases and J shed 10 bases, with 10 bases lying between them. This CDR3 region has 10 residues. Germline V CDR1 and CDR2: DFQATT, SNEGSKA (reference sequence). CDR3 loop: CSAHSGEQFF. The CDR3 nucleotides read TGCAGTGCCCATAGCGGAGAGCAGTTCTTC.

J is TRBJ2-2 and V is TRBV11-2, with 9 bases lining up with TRBD1. After removal of 5 bases from V and 7 bases from J, the junction contained 8 bases not matched to a gene. The CDR3 loop spans 15 amino acids. The germline CDR1 and CDR2 sequences are SGHAT and FQNNGV. CDR3 DNA: TGTGCCAGCAGCCCGACAGGGGGGGGTGGCGGGGAGCTGTTTTTT. This encodes CASSPTGGGGGELFF.

This sequence joins TRBV25-1 and TRBJ1-5; D not certain. Trimming removed 4 bases from V and 7 bases from J, with 17 bases in between. Germline-derived CDR1 and CDR2 are MGHDK and SYGVNS. The CDR3 length is 15 residues. The DNA for the CDR3 is TGTGCCAGCAGTGGAAATAGCGGGGATAGGCAGCCCCAGCATTTT. Translation gives CASSGNSGDRQPQHF. The full variable domain, completed using reference TRBV25-1 and TRBJ1-5, is EADIYQTPRYLVIGTGKKITLECSQTMGHDKMYWYQQDPGMELHLIHYSYGVNSTEKGDLSSESTVSRIRTEHFPLTLESARPSHTSQYLCASSGNSGDRQPQHFGDGTRLSIL.

J is TRBJ1-3 and V is TRBV6-5, with 10 bases fitting TRBD1. From germline, CDR1 is MNHEY and CDR2 SVGAGI. V dropped 7 bases and J dropped 2; count of bases not matched to a gene: 5. The CDR3 runs 15 residues. The CDR3 here is CASILDRGPGNTIYF. In DNA, the CDR3 is TGTGCCAGCATCCTTGACAGGGGGCCTGGAAACACCATATATTTT.

V gene TRBV18 combines with J gene TRBJ2-5; D possibly corresponds to TRBD1 (6 bases). The germline gives CDR1 KGHSH, CDR2 LQKENI. There are 14 residues in the CDR3. V dropped 3 bases and J dropped 5 bases, with 13 bases sitting between them. CDR3 residues: CASSPVGAPETQYF. CDR3 sequence (DNA): TGTGCCAGCTCACCGGTGGGGGCCCCTGAGACCCAGTACTTC.

V is TRBV6-5 and J is TRBJ1-3, with 7 bases fitting TRBD1. There are 14 residues in the CDR3. V trimming: 6 bases; J trimming: 8 bases; junction bases outside the gene matches: 10. Germline V gives CDR1 MNHEY, CDR2 SVGAGI. Written as DNA, the CDR3 is TGTGCCAGCAGCAACGGTAGACAGGGACACACCATATATTTT. Its protein is CASSNGRQGHTIYF.

In its sample, this clone was seen a few times. J is TRBJ1-2 and V is TRBV28; TRBD1 matches 7 bases. This CDR3 spans 15 amino acids. From germline, CDR1 is MDHEN and CDR2 SYDVKM. V was pared by 4 bases and J by 4 bases, with 9 bases of the junction left unmatched. The CDR3 nucleotides read TGTGCCAGCAGTTCTCCGGGCCCAGGGGGCTATGGCTACACCTTC. This sequence encodes CASSSPGPGGYGYTF.

The chain recombines TRBV19 with TRBJ2-1, with 10 bases lining up with TRBD2. Trimming at V came to 3 bases and at J to 4 bases, leaving 12 bases not matched to a gene. Germline loops: CDR1 LNHDA, CDR2 SQIVND (reference sequence). The CDR3 length is 18 residues. This CDR3 is CASSMWLASGSGYNEQFF. The CDR3 nucleotides are TGTGCCAGTAGTATGTGGCTGGCTAGCGGGAGTGGGTACAATGAGCAGTTCTTC.

The chain employs TRBV6-5 and TRBJ1-4; tentatively, D is TRBD1 (6 bases). V lost 6 bases to trimming and J lost 8 bases, with 13 bases between them. There are 13 residues in the CDR3. CDR1 and CDR2 from the germline V gene are MNHEY and SVGAGI. CDR3 DNA sequence: TGTGCCAGCAGCGGGGGGCGCGGAGAAAAACTGTTTTTT. It specifies CASSGGRGEKLFF.

The table lists this clone with a count of one. The chain has TRBV6-5 and TRBJ2-2, with TRBD2 identical over 7 bases. The CDR3 is made up of 15 amino acids. V gave up 7 bases and J gave up 4 bases; unmatched junction bases: 9. The germline V gene has CDR1 MNHEY and CDR2 SVGAGI. CDR3 coding DNA: TGTGCCAGCACCCCGAGACGGACTAGCACCGGGGAGCTGTTTTTT. The encoded protein is CASTPRRTSTGELFF.

The chain recombines TRBV7-2 with TRBJ2-5; tentative D call: TRBD2 (6 bases). The V gene's germline CDR1 is SGHTA and CDR2 FQGNSA. Trimming stripped 0 bases from V and 2 bases from J, with 13 bases between. The CDR3 has 16 residues. Here the CDR3 DNA reads TGTGCCAGCAGCTTAGCCCCGGGAGCCCTACAAGAGACCCAGTACTTC. It translates to CASSLAPGALQETQYF.

This chain joins TRBV4-2 and TRBJ2-2; D perhaps matches TRBD2 (6 bases). This CDR3 is 17 amino acids long. The V end was cut by 3 bases, the J end by 2 bases, with 16 bases between. Germline values: CDR1 LGHNA, CDR2 YNFKEQ. CDR3: CASSQVGGTSNTGELFF. The CDR3 DNA follows: TGTGCCAGCAGCCAGGTCGGTGGGACTTCTAACACCGGGGAGCTGTTTTTT.

In DNA form, the CDR3 reads TGTGCCAGCAGCTCGACTAGCGGGAGGGCGCACGAGCAGTTCTTC. Translating gives CASSSTSGRAHEQFF. This rearrangement joins TRBV11-3 to TRBJ2-1; 14 nucleotides agree with TRBD2. V trimming: 4 bases; J trimming: 10 bases; junction bases outside the gene matches: 6. Germline CDR1 is SGHNT and CDR2 is YENEEA. This CDR3 region has 15 residues.

This sequence joins TRBV24-1 and TRBJ2-2; TRBD2 aligns across 8 bases. Germline-derived CDR1 and CDR2 are KGHDR and SFDVKD. The CDR3 totals 18 residues. J was trimmed by 3 bases and V by 4 bases; bases with no gene match: 12. The CDR3: CATSDSGTRRPDTGELFF. The DNA for the CDR3 is TGTGCCACCAGTGACTCAGGGACTAGGCGGCCCGACACCGGGGAGCTGTTTTTT.

The chain uses TRBV7-9 and TRBJ2-5; 11 bases fit TRBD2. CDR3 size: 15 residues. The germline V gene has CDR1 SEHNR and CDR2 FQNEAQ (reference sequence). V trimming: 7 bases; J trimming: 0 bases; junction bases outside the gene matches: 4. The CDR3 here is CASTATSGDQETQYF. CDR3 nucleotides: TGTGCCAGCACTGCGACTAGCGGGGACCAAGAGACCCAGTACTTC.

The chain uses TRBV10-3 and TRBJ2-4, with D possibly being TRBD1 (6 bases). CDR1 ENHRY and CDR2 SYGVKD come from the germline V gene. V lost 0 bases and J 1 base, leaving 10 bases between the germline ends. The CDR3 length is 16 residues. The CDR3 region is CAISESKGEAKNIQYF. For the CDR3, the DNA is TGTGCCATCAGTGAGTCTAAGGGGGAGGCCAAAAACATTCAGTACTTC.

The chain joins TRBV6-2 or TRBV6-3 to TRBJ1-1; 7 bases align to TRBD1. The CDR3 loop spans 16 amino acids. With 4 bases clipped from V and 0 bases from J, the junction kept 8 bases outside the gene matches. Germline V gives CDR1 MNHEY, CDR2 SVGEGT. CDR3 loop: CASSLETGTMNTEAFF. In DNA form, the CDR3 reads TGTGCCAGCAGTTTAGAGACAGGGACCATGAACACTGAAGCTTTCTTT.

This chain joins TRBV20-1 and TRBJ2-7, with 10 nucleotides matching TRBD2. The ends lost 3 bases at V and 0 bases at J; junction bases unmatched: 8. Germline V gene lookup returns CDR1 DFQATT and CDR2 SNEGSKA (reference sequence). This CDR3 spans 16 amino acids. The CDR3 protein is CSASGWTSGLSYEQYF. CDR3 coding DNA: TGCAGTGCTAGTGGATGGACTAGCGGCCTCTCCTACGAGCAGTACTTC.

This sequence joins TRBV9 and TRBJ2-1; TRBD1 is a possible D gene (6 bases). CDR3 length equals 15 residues. Germline V gene lookup returns CDR1 SGDLS and CDR2 YYNGEE. The V end lost 3 bases, the J end lost 2 bases, and 12 bases lay between the germline ends. The CDR3 nucleotides read TGTGCCAGCAGCGGCAGGGGTTTCCCCTACAATGAGCAGTTCTTC. This gives the protein CASSGRGFPYNEQFF.

The rearrangement joins TRBV9 to TRBJ2-2, with 7 positions matching TRBD2. This CDR3 is 20 amino acids long. Trimming removed 0 bases from V and 3 bases from J; junction bases left unmatched: 17. Germline CDR1 is SGDLS and CDR2 is YYNGEE. In DNA form, the CDR3 reads TGTGCCAGCAGCGTAGCCCCTCTGGGAGCGGGGTTAACTTACACCGGGGAGCTGTTTTTT. Its protein product is CASSVAPLGAGLTYTGELFF.

The chain has TRBV6-2 or TRBV6-3 and TRBJ2-3; possible D gene TRBD2, 6 bases. Germline-derived CDR1 and CDR2 are MNHEY and SVGEGT. The CDR3 runs 14 residues. Trimming pared 6 bases from V and 0 bases from J, leaving 10 bases between. In nucleotides, the CDR3 is TGTGCCAGCAGCAAAAGCGGGAGCACAGATACGCAGTATTTT. Protein product: CASSKSGSTDTQYF.

This chain links TRBV9 with TRBJ2-2; 10 bases agree with TRBD2. The junction had 11 bases not matched to a gene; V was cut back by 0 bases and J by 6 bases. Germline loops: CDR1 SGDLS, CDR2 YYNGEE. This CDR3 comprises 18 residues. The CDR3 DNA is TGTGCCAGCAGCGTAGCCCTATCTAGCGGGAGTGGAGCCGGGGAGCTGTTTTTT. Its translation is CASSVALSSGSGAGELFF.

This clone has only one observation. This chain connects TRBV6-5 to TRBJ2-7; 8 bases agree with TRBD2. In germline, CDR1 is MNHEY, CDR2 SVGAGI. V lost 0 bases to trimming and J lost 3 bases; unmatched junction nucleotides: 4. CDR3 size: 15 residues. This CDR3 reads CASSYSVSGVYEQYF. CDR3 nucleotide sequence: TGTGCCAGCAGTTACTCCGTTAGCGGGGTCTACGAGCAGTACTTC.